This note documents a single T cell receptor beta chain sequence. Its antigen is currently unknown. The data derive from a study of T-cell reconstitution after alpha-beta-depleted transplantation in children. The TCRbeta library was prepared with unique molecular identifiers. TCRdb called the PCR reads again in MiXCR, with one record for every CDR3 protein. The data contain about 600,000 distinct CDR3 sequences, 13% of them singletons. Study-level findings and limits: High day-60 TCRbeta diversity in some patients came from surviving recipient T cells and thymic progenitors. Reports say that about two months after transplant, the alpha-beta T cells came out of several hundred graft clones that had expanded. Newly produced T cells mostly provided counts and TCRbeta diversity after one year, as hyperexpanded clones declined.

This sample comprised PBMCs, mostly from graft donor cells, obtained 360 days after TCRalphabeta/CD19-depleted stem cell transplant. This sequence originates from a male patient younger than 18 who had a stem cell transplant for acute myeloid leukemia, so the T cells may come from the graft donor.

The CDR3 DNA reads TGCAGTGCTAGAGATCAGACAGGGACGAACACTGAAGCTTTCTTT. Protein: CSARDQTGTNTEAFF. This chain uses TRBV20-1 with TRBJ1-1; 7 bases agree with TRBD1. The CDR3 contains 15 residues. Looked up from germline, CDR1 is DFQATT and CDR2 is SNEGSKA (reference sequence). V was pared by 0 bases and J by 1 base, with 5 bases of the junction left unmatched.